The clone carrying this TCR beta chain was seen a handful of times. Its antigen remains unidentified. This entry is derived from a study of T cell responses to AZD1222 COVID-19 vaccine. Broader study findings: The study reported that nearly half of spike-specific TCRs target unmutated variant regions. Clonal diversity was possibly underestimated, and the donors were mostly white British, with more females. Once two AZD1222 doses were given, Spike-specific TCR breadth and depth went up. Dominant at 160-218 and 743-854, vaccine-associated CD4 TCRs also spanned spike.

Sequenced by immunoSEQ multiplex PCR; TCRdb stores in-frame clones only, minus some. The table has 140,000 to 150,000 clones, around 90% seen once. V lost 8 bases to trimming and J lost 7 bases, with 17 bases between them. The CDR3 covers 13 residues. Germline-derived CDR1 and CDR2 are LNHDA and SQIVND (reference sequence). This sequence joins TRBV19 and TRBJ1-1; D remains unclear. This TCR was recovered from an adult who received the AZD1222 COVID-19 vaccine. The sequenced sample was peripheral blood, obtained 28 days after the second AZD1222 dose. The CDR3 loop reads CASLTDYTNEAFF. The DNA for the CDR3 is TGTGCCAGTCTGACTGATTACACGAATGAAGCTTTCTTT.